The sequence of this T cell receptor (beta chain) was determined in a study of T cell responses to AZD1222 COVID-19 vaccine. TCRdb's table, derived via immunoSEQ multiplex PCR, lists solely in-frame clones and lacks some. Here the sample spans 130,000 to 150,000 clones, 90% to 95% being singletons. Trimming pared 6 bases from V and 2 bases from J, leaving 10 bases between. The CDR3 is 14 residues long. Sequenced material: peripheral blood, taken on day 0 of AZD1222 vaccination. This chain joins TRBV6-7 and TRBJ1-4; D remains unclear. TRBV6-7 is marked as an open reading frame, function uncertain. This clonotype originated in an adult in good health. In DNA form, the CDR3 reads TGTGCCAGCAGGCGCCGAGCGACTAATGAAAAACTGTTTTTT. Residues: CASRRRATNEKLFF.